Listed below are T cell receptor beta chains from one sample, sequenced in a study of metastatic and nonmetastatic thyroid tumors. TCRdb reanalyzed the PCR reads via MiXCR. In the table there are about 14,000 clones, roughly 3.5% of which are singletons. The sample consisted of tumor tissue. These receptors all stem from a female donor with papillary thyroid cancer or a benign thyroid nodule (not recorded which). Some clones in this sample may be carry-over from other donors' samples. CDR3s include the opening cysteine and the closing phenylalanine or tryptophan. D genes are given only for firm matches. Not every row has a clone size; where given, it reads once, few, many or a size class.

cdr3_aa: CASKAGTEETGELFF; cdr3_nt: TGTGCCAGCAAAGCCGGGACAGAAGAGACCGGGGAGCTGTTTTTT; j_call: TRBJ2-2; d_call: TRBD1; clone_size: few; v_call: TRBV6-1
cdr3_aa: CAISGDGTPDNEQFF; cdr3_nt: TGTGCCATCAGTGGGGACGGGACGCCCGACAATGAACAGTTCTTC; j_call: TRBJ2-1; d_call: NA; clone_size: few; v_call: TRBV9
cdr3_aa: CASSAFGGHSTDTQYF; cdr3_nt: TGTGCCAGCAGCGCCTTCGGGGGGCATAGCACAGATACGCAGTATTTT; j_call: TRBJ2-3; d_call: NA; clone_size: few; v_call: TRBV9
cdr3_aa: CASNLSFQGAYEQYF; cdr3_nt: TGTGCCAGCAACTTGTCGTTTCAGGGGGCATACGAGCAGTACTTC; j_call: TRBJ2-7; d_call: TRBD1; clone_size: NA; v_call: TRBV5-5
cdr3_aa: CASGGSGANVLTF; cdr3_nt: TGTGCCAGCGGCGGCTCTGGGGCCAACGTCCTGACTTTC; j_call: TRBJ2-6; d_call: NA; clone_size: few; v_call: TRBV6-2/TRBV6-3
cdr3_aa: CASSLMASGGDTQYF; cdr3_nt: TGTGCCAGCAGTTTAATGGCTAGCGGAGGAGATACGCAGTATTTT; j_call: TRBJ2-3; d_call: TRBD2; clone_size: NA; v_call: TRBV12-3/TRBV12-4
cdr3_aa: CASSAHPGASSGNTIYF; cdr3_nt: TGTGCCAGCAGTGCCCATCCCGGCGCCAGCTCTGGAAACACCATATATTTT; j_call: TRBJ1-3; d_call: NA; clone_size: few; v_call: TRBV6-1
cdr3_aa: CASRKAGVQETQYF; cdr3_nt: TGCGCCAGCAGAAAAGCGGGAGTCCAAGAGACCCAGTACTTC; j_call: TRBJ2-5; d_call: TRBD2; clone_size: large; v_call: TRBV5-1
cdr3_aa: CASSSLTGVLTYEQYF; cdr3_nt: TGTGCCAGCAGTTCTCTGACAGGAGTCCTTACCTACGAGCAGTACTTC; j_call: TRBJ2-7; d_call: NA; clone_size: few; v_call: TRBV27
cdr3_aa: CASSLGAGVSTDTQYF; cdr3_nt: TGTGCCAGCAGCTTGGGTGCAGGGGTTAGCACAGATACGCAGTATTTT; j_call: TRBJ2-3; d_call: NA; clone_size: many; v_call: TRBV5-4
cdr3_aa: CASSLDGSVSLNQPQHF; cdr3_nt: TGTGCCAGCAGCTTGGATGGGTCAGTCAGTCTCAATCAGCCCCAGCATTTT; j_call: TRBJ1-5; d_call: NA; clone_size: NA; v_call: TRBV7-2
cdr3_aa: CASSDRNLVTDTQYF; cdr3_nt: TGCGCCAGCAGTGACAGGAATTTGGTTACAGATACGCAGTATTTT; j_call: TRBJ2-3; d_call: NA; clone_size: few; v_call: TRBV10-2
cdr3_aa: CASSISPGLYRANVLTF; cdr3_nt: TGTGCCAGTAGTATTTCCCCTGGACTATATAGGGCCAACGTCCTGACTTTC; j_call: TRBJ2-6; d_call: NA; clone_size: NA; v_call: TRBV19
cdr3_aa: CASSISGRAWGTGELFF; cdr3_nt: TGTGCCAGTAGTATTAGCGGGAGGGCCTGGGGCACCGGGGAGCTGTTTTTT; j_call: TRBJ2-2; d_call: TRBD2; clone_size: few; v_call: TRBV19
cdr3_aa: CASSAGTPLRGGYTF; cdr3_nt: TGTGCCAGCAGTGCCGGGACACCCCTGAGGGGTGGCTACACCTTC; j_call: TRBJ1-2; d_call: NA; clone_size: NA; v_call: TRBV6-2/TRBV6-3
cdr3_aa: CASSMIGGTGELFF; cdr3_nt: TGTGCCAGTAGTATGATAGGGGGCACCGGGGAGCTGTTTTTT; j_call: TRBJ2-2; d_call: NA; clone_size: NA; v_call: TRBV19
cdr3_aa: CASNPWTSGEGEQFF; cdr3_nt: TGTGCCAGCAATCCTTGGACTAGCGGGGAGGGAGAGCAGTTCTTC; j_call: TRBJ2-1; d_call: TRBD2; clone_size: NA; v_call: TRBV27
cdr3_aa: CATSRGTSGYNEQFF; cdr3_nt: TGTGCCACCAGCCGAGGGACTAGCGGCTACAATGAGCAGTTCTTC; j_call: TRBJ2-1; d_call: TRBD2; clone_size: few; v_call: TRBV15
cdr3_aa: CASSLGGQEGNTGELFF; cdr3_nt: TGTGCCAGCAGCTTAGGGGGACAGGAGGGGAACACCGGGGAGCTGTTTTTT; j_call: TRBJ2-2; d_call: TRBD1; clone_size: NA; v_call: TRBV11-1
cdr3_aa: CASSFRGLFGNTIYF; cdr3_nt: TGTGCCAGCAGTTTCCGGGGTCTTTTTGGAAACACCATATATTTT; j_call: TRBJ1-3; d_call: NA; clone_size: few; v_call: TRBV6-5
cdr3_aa: CASSLGITEAFF; cdr3_nt: TGTGCCAGCAGTTTAGGTATTACTGAAGCTTTCTTT; j_call: TRBJ1-1; d_call: NA; clone_size: few; v_call: TRBV6-9
cdr3_aa: CASSLGAGGFETQYF; cdr3_nt: TGTGCCAGCAGCTTAGGGGCAGGGGGCTTCGAGACCCAGTACTTC; j_call: TRBJ2-5; d_call: TRBD1; clone_size: many; v_call: TRBV7-9
cdr3_aa: CSVLGGWTKNIQYF; cdr3_nt: TGCAGCGTTTTGGGCGGGTGGACCAAAAACATTCAGTACTTC; j_call: TRBJ2-4; d_call: NA; clone_size: NA; v_call: TRBV29-1
cdr3_aa: CASSLAGYQPQHF; cdr3_nt: TGCGCCAGCAGCTTGGCGGGGTATCAGCCCCAGCATTTT; j_call: TRBJ1-5; d_call: NA; clone_size: large; v_call: TRBV5-1
cdr3_aa: CASSDNTGELFF; cdr3_nt: TGTGCCAGCAGTGACAACACCGGGGAGCTGTTTTTT; j_call: TRBJ2-2; d_call: NA; clone_size: NA; v_call: TRBV6-4
cdr3_aa: CASSLGETSSGNTIYF; cdr3_nt: TGCGCCAGCAGCTTAGGAGAAACTAGCTCTGGAAACACCATATATTTT; j_call: TRBJ1-3; d_call: NA; clone_size: NA; v_call: TRBV5-1
cdr3_aa: CASTLGKRIYGYTF; cdr3_nt: TGTGCCAGCACCCTCGGGAAGCGAATCTATGGCTACACCTTC; j_call: TRBJ1-2; d_call: NA; clone_size: few; v_call: TRBV6-2/TRBV6-3
cdr3_aa: CATKQGADAGYTF; cdr3_nt: TGTGCCACCAAACAGGGGGCGGACGCTGGCTACACCTTT; j_call: TRBJ1-2; d_call: TRBD1; clone_size: NA; v_call: TRBV28
cdr3_aa: CASSLRLARSHEQFF; cdr3_nt: TGTGCCAGCAGTTTACGACTAGCCCGTTCTCATGAGCAGTTCTTC; j_call: TRBJ2-1; d_call: TRBD2; clone_size: large; v_call: TRBV27
cdr3_aa: CASSGGIRSGYTF; cdr3_nt: TGTGCCAGCAGCGGCGGGATTAGGTCTGGCTACACCTTC; j_call: TRBJ1-2; d_call: NA; clone_size: NA; v_call: TRBV6-1
cdr3_aa: CASTHRNTEAFF; cdr3_nt: TGTGCCAGTACCCACAGGAACACTGAAGCTTTCTTT; j_call: TRBJ1-1; d_call: NA; clone_size: few; v_call: TRBV12-3/TRBV12-4
cdr3_aa: CASSHYLDRVGEQFF; cdr3_nt: TGTGCCAGCAGCCACTACTTGGACAGGGTGGGTGAGCAGTTCTTC; j_call: TRBJ2-1; d_call: TRBD1; clone_size: NA; v_call: TRBV3-1
cdr3_aa: CASSYSPSHTEAFF; cdr3_nt: TGTGCCAGCAGTTACTCCCCGTCACACACTGAAGCTTTCTTT; j_call: TRBJ1-1; d_call: NA; clone_size: medium-sized; v_call: TRBV6-2/TRBV6-3
cdr3_aa: CERSPTGIPDSGYTF; cdr3_nt: TGTGAACGCAGCCCGACAGGGATCCCCGACAGTGGCTACACCTTC; j_call: TRBJ1-2; d_call: TRBD1; clone_size: NA; v_call: TRBV7-9
cdr3_aa: CASSVSGTGELFF; cdr3_nt: TGTGCCAGCAGTGTTAGCGGCACCGGGGAGCTGTTTTTT; j_call: TRBJ2-2; d_call: NA; clone_size: few; v_call: TRBV6-4
cdr3_aa: CASSLGPLNTGELFF; cdr3_nt: TGTGCCAGCAGTTTAGGTCCACTAAACACCGGGGAGCTGTTTTTT; j_call: TRBJ2-2; d_call: NA; clone_size: NA; v_call: TRBV28
cdr3_aa: CASSWQDSGNTIYF; cdr3_nt: TGTGCCAGCAGCTGGCAGGACTCTGGAAACACCATATATTTT; j_call: TRBJ1-3; d_call: NA; clone_size: few; v_call: TRBV5-8
cdr3_aa: CARSGTGTLEPQHF; cdr3_nt: TGTGCCAGAAGCGGGACAGGGACTTTGGAGCCCCAGCATTTT; j_call: TRBJ1-5; d_call: TRBD1; clone_size: NA; v_call: TRBV14
cdr3_aa: CASSYWERETQYF; cdr3_nt: TGTGCCAGCAGTTACTGGGAGAGAGAGACCCAGTACTTC; j_call: TRBJ2-5; d_call: NA; clone_size: few; v_call: TRBV6-9
cdr3_aa: CASSERKNYGYTF; cdr3_nt: TGTGCCAGCAGTGAGCGTAAGAACTATGGCTACACCTTC; j_call: TRBJ1-2; d_call: NA; clone_size: few; v_call: TRBV6-1
cdr3_aa: CASSIGARPRDYTF; cdr3_nt: TGTGCCAGTAGTATTGGGGCGAGGCCCCGGGACTACACCTTC; j_call: TRBJ1-2; d_call: NA; clone_size: medium-sized; v_call: TRBV19
cdr3_aa: CASSHQIDRGGQPQHF; cdr3_nt: TGTGCCAGCAGTCACCAAATCGACAGGGGAGGACAGCCCCAGCATTTT; j_call: TRBJ1-5; d_call: TRBD1; clone_size: many; v_call: TRBV6-2/TRBV6-3
cdr3_aa: CASRTSGALNEQFF; cdr3_nt: TGTGCCAGCAGGACTAGCGGGGCACTGAATGAGCAGTTCTTC; j_call: TRBJ2-1; d_call: TRBD2; clone_size: few; v_call: TRBV6-1
cdr3_aa: CASSQWGGSESGQYF; cdr3_nt: TGTGCCAGCAGCCAATGGGGGGGCTCCGAGAGCGGGCAGTACTTC; j_call: TRBJ2-7; d_call: NA; clone_size: few; v_call: TRBV25-1
cdr3_aa: CASSPGVSNTGELFF; cdr3_nt: TGTGCCAGCAGCCCGGGGGTCAGCAACACCGGGGAGCTGTTTTTT; j_call: TRBJ2-2; d_call: NA; clone_size: few; v_call: TRBV6-1
cdr3_aa: CSASPGGDYGYTF; cdr3_nt: TGCAGTGCTAGCCCAGGGGGCGACTATGGCTACACCTTC; j_call: TRBJ1-2; d_call: TRBD1; clone_size: few; v_call: TRBV20-1
cdr3_aa: CASSQSSGGPDTQYF; cdr3_nt: TGTGCCAGCAGCCAATCTAGCGGGGGGCCAGATACGCAGTATTTT; j_call: TRBJ2-3; d_call: TRBD2; clone_size: many; v_call: TRBV6-2/TRBV6-3
cdr3_aa: CASSYSRWGAGGYTF; cdr3_nt: TGTGCCAGCAGTTACTCGAGATGGGGGGCAGGGGGCTACACCTTC; j_call: TRBJ1-2; d_call: NA; clone_size: NA; v_call: TRBV6-6
cdr3_aa: CASSLSEAYGYTF; cdr3_nt: TGTGCCAGCAGTTTATCGGAGGCCTATGGCTACACCTTC; j_call: TRBJ1-2; d_call: NA; clone_size: NA; v_call: TRBV28
cdr3_aa: CASSSYGDTQYF; cdr3_nt: TGTGCCAGCAGTTCGTACGGGGATACGCAGTATTTT; j_call: TRBJ2-3; d_call: NA; clone_size: few; v_call: TRBV27
cdr3_aa: CASSLLRQSYEQYF; cdr3_nt: TGTGCCAGCAGCTTACTTAGACAAAGCTACGAGCAGTACTTC; j_call: TRBJ2-7; d_call: NA; clone_size: few; v_call: TRBV11-2
cdr3_aa: CASSPPGAYGNTIYF; cdr3_nt: TGTGCCAGCAGCCCTCCAGGGGCATACGGAAACACCATATATTTT; j_call: TRBJ1-3; d_call: NA; clone_size: few; v_call: TRBV7-9
cdr3_aa: CASRGTGAGTDTQYF; cdr3_nt: TGTGCCAGCAGGGGTACAGGGGCTGGCACAGATACGCAGTATTTT; j_call: TRBJ2-3; d_call: TRBD1; clone_size: NA; v_call: TRBV12-3/TRBV12-4
cdr3_aa: CASSLASRADGYTF; cdr3_nt: TGCGCCAGCAGCTTGGCCAGTCGGGCGGATGGCTACACCTTC; j_call: TRBJ1-2; d_call: NA; clone_size: few; v_call: TRBV5-1
cdr3_aa: CSAKRQALSGNTIYF; cdr3_nt: TGCAGTGCTAAGAGACAGGCGCTCTCTGGAAACACCATATATTTT; j_call: TRBJ1-3; d_call: NA; clone_size: NA; v_call: TRBV20-1
cdr3_aa: CSAKGQGVYTGELFF; cdr3_nt: TGCAGTGCTAAGGGACAGGGCGTGTACACCGGGGAGCTGTTTTTT; j_call: TRBJ2-2; d_call: TRBD1; clone_size: few; v_call: TRBV20-1
cdr3_aa: CSARGTGEAGELFF; cdr3_nt: TGCAGTGCTAGAGGGACAGGGGAGGCCGGGGAGCTGTTTTTT; j_call: TRBJ2-2; d_call: TRBD1; clone_size: few; v_call: TRBV20-1
cdr3_aa: CASSATDSSGNTIYF; cdr3_nt: TGTGCCAGCAGCGCGACAGATAGCTCTGGAAACACCATATATTTT; j_call: TRBJ1-3; d_call: NA; clone_size: few; v_call: TRBV7-9
cdr3_aa: CASSLKGYLHGYTF; cdr3_nt: TGTGCCAGCAGTTTGAAGGGCTACCTCCATGGCTACACCTTC; j_call: TRBJ1-2; d_call: NA; clone_size: NA; v_call: TRBV6-5
cdr3_aa: CSADRPLAGVSNEQFF; cdr3_nt: TGCAGTGCTGACAGACCCCTAGCGGGAGTTAGCAATGAGCAGTTCTTC; j_call: TRBJ2-1; d_call: TRBD2; clone_size: few; v_call: TRBV20-1